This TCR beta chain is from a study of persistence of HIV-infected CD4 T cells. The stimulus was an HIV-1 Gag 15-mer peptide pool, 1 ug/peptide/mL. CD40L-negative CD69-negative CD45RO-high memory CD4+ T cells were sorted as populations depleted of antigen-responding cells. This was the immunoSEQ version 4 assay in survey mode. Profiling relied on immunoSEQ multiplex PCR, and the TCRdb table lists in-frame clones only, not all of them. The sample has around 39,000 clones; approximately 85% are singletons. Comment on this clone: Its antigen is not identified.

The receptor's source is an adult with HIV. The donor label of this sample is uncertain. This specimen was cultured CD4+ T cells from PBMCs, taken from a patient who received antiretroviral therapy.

The CDR3 sequence is CASGWGGTDTQYF. DNA of the CDR3: TGTGCTAGTGGTTGGGGGGGTACTGATACGCAGTATTTT. The J gene is TRBJ2-3, the V gene TRBV12-5; 7 bases are shared with TRBD2. The CDR3 spans 13 residues. Germline CDR1 reads LGHNT; CDR2 reads FRNRAP. Trimming cost V 4 bases and J 6 bases; bases outside gene matches: 4.